The 21 T cell receptor beta chains reported below all come from one sample, sequenced in a study of blood T cell repertoires in COVID-19. Generated by immunoSEQ multiplex PCR, the TCRdb table keeps only in-frame clones and is missing some. The table lists more than 45,000 clones, 65% to 90% of them singletons, with just under 3% in the top ten. Sequencing was performed on peripheral blood. The receptors stem from a woman older than 75 with acute or convalescent COVID-19.

This chain joins TRBV5-1 and TRBJ1-1; no firm D call. This CDR3 comprises 14 residues. V was shortened by 6 bases and J by 5 bases, with 17 bases between the two germline ends. CDR1 SGHRS and CDR2 YFSETQ come from the germline V gene. Here the CDR3 DNA reads TGCGCCAGCAAAGAGAGAGCGGCCCGTACTGAAGCTTTCTTT. The encoded protein is CASKERAARTEAFF. The entire variable domain, with the rest obtained from reference TRBV5-1 and TRBJ1-1, is as follows: KAGVTQTPRYLIKTRGQQVTLSCSPISGHRSVSWYQQTPGQGLQFLFEYFSETQRNKGNFPGRFSGRQFSNSRSEMNVSTLELGDSALYLCASKERAARTEAFFGQGTRLTVV.

V gene TRBV27 combines with J gene TRBJ2-1; D perhaps matches TRBD1 (5 bases). The CDR3 spans 16 residues. CDR1 is MNHEY, CDR2 SMNVEV, per germline (reference sequence). Trimming cost V 2 bases and J 0 bases, with 11 bases left between them. CDR3 residues: CASSLETVHSYNEQFF. CDR3 nucleotides: TGTGCCAGCAGTTTAGAGACAGTGCACTCCTACAATGAGCAGTTCTTC.

The chain has TRBV14 and TRBJ2-7, with D maybe TRBD1 (5 bases). The CDR3 runs to 13 residues. Per the germline V gene, CDR1 is SGHDN and CDR2 is FVKESK. V was pared by 4 bases and J by 3 bases, with 10 bases between. The CDR3 region has the DNA TGTGCCAGCAGCCTCAGACAGCTCTACGAGCAGTACTTC. Translated: CASSLRQLYEQYF.

V gene TRBV30 combines with J gene TRBJ2-4; 12 positions agree with TRBD1. Trimming removed 0 bases from V and 15 bases from J; junction bases left unmatched: 9. This CDR3 has 14 residues. The germline CDR1 and CDR2 sequences are GTSNPN and SVGIG (reference sequence). The CDR3 region is CAWSVPGTGGLGYF. The CDR3 DNA reads as TGTGCCTGGAGTGTCCCAGGGACAGGGGGCCTTGGGTACTTC.

This chain connects TRBV3-1 (or the pseudogene TRBV3-2) to TRBJ1-1; 8 positions match TRBD1. Germline V gives CDR1 LGHDT, CDR2 YNNKEL (reference sequence). This CDR3 is built from 15 residues. V dropped 0 bases and J dropped 5; count of bases not matched to a gene: 5. The CDR3 spells CASSQDNRGKTEAFF. The CDR3 DNA follows: TGTGCCAGCAGCCAAGATAACAGGGGGAAAACTGAAGCTTTCTTT.

The chain combines TRBV29-1 with TRBJ1-4; unclear D gene. This CDR3 contains 11 residues. V was pared by 6 bases and J by 6 bases, with 8 bases between. Germline-derived CDR1 and CDR2 are SQVTM and ANQGSEA. DNA of the CDR3: TGCAGCGTCCACCAGGATGAAAAACTGTTTTTT. Its translation is CSVHQDEKLFF.

This chain's CDR3 is CAWRSNVAAEAFF. CDR3 nucleotide sequence: TGTGCCTGGAGGTCGAATGTGGCGGCTGAAGCTTTCTTT. The chain employs TRBV30 and TRBJ1-1; D call uncertain. This CDR3 spans 13 amino acids. Germline V lookup: CDR1 GTSNPN, CDR2 SVGIG (reference sequence). Trimming took off 3 bases at V and 6 bases at J, with 14 bases between the two ends.

The CDR3 DNA reads as TGTGCCAGCAGCCAAAAAACAACAGGAACTGGGGAGCAGTTCTTC. This sequence encodes CASSQKTTGTGEQFF. This chain links TRBV16 with TRBJ2-1, with D maybe TRBD1 (5 bases). The CDR3 has 15 residues. V lost 2 bases and J 10 bases, leaving 18 bases between the germline ends. From germline, CDR1 is KGHSY and CDR2 FQNENV.

V and J are TRBV7-6 and TRBJ1-1; D is ambiguous. Germline V gene lookup returns CDR1 SGHVS and CDR2 FNYEAQ. Trimming took 5 bases from V and 4 from J, leaving 17 bases between them. This CDR3 region has 15 residues. DNA of the CDR3: TGTGCCAGCAGCCTGAAAGTTGGAGGGAGCACTGAAGCTTTCTTT. Its translation: CASSLKVGGSTEAFF.

The CDR3 DNA reads TGTGCCAGTAGTACGGCAGGGCGGGGTCAGCCCCAGCATTTT. It codes for CASSTAGRGQPQHF. The V call is TRBV19, the J call TRBJ1-5; TRBD1 is a possible D gene (5 bases). Between the trimmed V and J ends, which lost 4 bases and 6 bases, there was a span of 13 bases. There are 14 residues in the CDR3. The V gene's germline CDR1 is LNHDA and CDR2 SQIVND (reference sequence).

The chain couples TRBV5-8 to TRBJ1-6; tentative D call: TRBD1 (5 bases). This CDR3 has 13 residues. With 4 bases removed from V and 8 bases from J, the gap between germline ends came to 10 bases. Germline V gene data show CDR1 as SGHTS and CDR2 as YDEGEE. The CDR3 is CASSGEGDSPLHF. The CDR3 DNA sequence: TGTGCCAGCAGCGGGGAAGGGGATTCACCCCTCCACTTT.

The chain couples TRBV7-6 to TRBJ2-1; 9 bases match TRBD2. CDR1 and CDR2 from the germline V gene are SGHVS and FNYEAQ. V lost 0 bases, J lost 2 bases, and 8 bases stayed unmatched. The CDR3 is 18 residues long. CDR3 region: CASSLAGAGGPTYNEQFF. DNA for the CDR3: TGTGCCAGCAGCTTAGCGGGTGCGGGGGGGCCTACCTACAATGAGCAGTTCTTC.

The genes are TRBV9 and TRBJ2-7, with 8 bases matching TRBD1. CDR1 SGDLS and CDR2 YYNGEE come from the germline V gene. Trimming cost V 4 bases and J 0 bases; bases outside gene matches: 6. The CDR3 consists of 15 residues. The CDR3 protein is CASSLGQASSYEQYF. CDR3 DNA sequence: TGTGCCAGCAGCCTGGGACAGGCAAGCTCCTACGAGCAGTACTTC.

The chain has TRBV29-1 and TRBJ2-7, with TRBD1 as a possible D gene (5 bases). V dropped 0 bases and J dropped 7 bases, with 13 bases sitting between them. In germline, CDR1 is SQVTM, CDR2 ANQGSEA. This CDR3 has 13 residues. CDR3 DNA: TGCAGCGTTGAAGACAGGGTGAAGGATGAGCAGTACTTC. This codes for CSVEDRVKDEQYF.

The chain combines TRBV11-1 with TRBJ2-1; TRBD2 agrees at 7 bases. Germline V gives CDR1 SGHAT, CDR2 FQDESV (reference sequence). Trimming removed 2 bases from V and 0 bases from J; junction bases left unmatched: 1. CDR3 size: 15 residues. The CDR3, as DNA: TGTGCCAGCAGCTTAAGGGAGGGCTCCTACAATGAGCAGTTCTTC. Its protein is CASSLREGSYNEQFF.

The V and J genes are TRBV19 and TRBJ2-5, with 7 positions matching TRBD2. The trim removed 4 bases at V and 4 bases at J, leaving 3 bases unmatched. Germline CDR1 reads LNHDA; CDR2 reads SQIVND (reference sequence). CDR3 size: 13 residues. The CDR3 DNA reads as TGTGCCAGTAGTAAAGCGGGGATAGAGACCCAGTACTTC. As protein: CASSKAGIETQYF.

This chain connects TRBV5-1 to TRBJ2-3; 10 positions agree with TRBD2. The CDR3 is made up of 16 amino acids. Germline V gene data show CDR1 as SGHRS and CDR2 as YFSETQ. The trim removed 1 base at V and 4 bases at J, leaving 6 bases unmatched. CDR3 amino acids: CASSLQAGGISDTQYF. In DNA form, the CDR3 reads TGCGCCAGCAGCTTGCAAGCGGGGGGGATCTCAGATACGCAGTATTTT.

The CDR3 DNA sequence: TGTGCCAGCAGTGAAGGCGGCAGGGGGTTAGTCTCTGGAAACACCATATATTTT. It codes for CASSEGGRGLVSGNTIYF. The chain is built from TRBV6-1 and TRBJ1-3; 7 nucleotides align to TRBD1. CDR3 length: 18 amino acids. V was clipped by 1 base and J by 0 bases; unmatched bases: 9. Germline V gene data show CDR1 as MNHNS and CDR2 as SASEGT.

V gene TRBV9 combines with J gene TRBJ2-3; 7 bases agree with TRBD2. Germline V gives CDR1 SGDLS, CDR2 YYNGEE. V shed 9 bases, J shed 0 bases, and the junction held 7 bases outside the gene matches. The CDR3 is 14 amino acids. The CDR3 sequence: CATSRAGSTDTQYF. The CDR3 nucleotides read TGTGCCACCTCAAGAGCGGGGAGCACAGATACGCAGTATTTT.

The rearrangement uses TRBV6-2 or TRBV6-3 and TRBJ1-5; weak D call: TRBD1 (6 bases). The CDR3 runs to 14 residues. Germline assignment: CDR1 MNHEY and CDR2 SVGEGT. V lost 4 bases and J 3 bases, leaving 10 bases between the germline ends. The CDR3 spells CASSSTGNNQPQHF. DNA for the CDR3: TGTGCCAGCAGTTCCACAGGGAACAATCAGCCCCAGCATTTT.

V gene TRBV10-3 combines with J gene TRBJ1-4, with D unclear. CDR1 and CDR2 from the germline V gene are ENHRY and SYGVKD. CDR3 length: 12 residues. The V and J ends lost 4 bases and 8 bases respectively, with 8 bases between them. CDR3 protein: CAISGNGEKLFF. Written as DNA, the CDR3 is TGTGCCATCAGTGGTAATGGCGAAAAACTGTTTTTT.